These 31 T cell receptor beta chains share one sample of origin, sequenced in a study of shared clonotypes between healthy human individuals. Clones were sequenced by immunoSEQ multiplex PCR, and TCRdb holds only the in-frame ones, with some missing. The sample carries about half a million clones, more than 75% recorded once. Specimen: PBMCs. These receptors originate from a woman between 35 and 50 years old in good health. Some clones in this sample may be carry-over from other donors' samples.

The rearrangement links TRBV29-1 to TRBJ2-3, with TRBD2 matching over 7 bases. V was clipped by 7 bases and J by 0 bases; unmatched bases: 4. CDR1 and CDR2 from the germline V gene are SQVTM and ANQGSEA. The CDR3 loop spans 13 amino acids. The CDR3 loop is CSATGRSTDTQYF. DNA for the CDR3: TGCAGCGCCACCGGGAGGAGCACAGATACGCAGTATTTT.

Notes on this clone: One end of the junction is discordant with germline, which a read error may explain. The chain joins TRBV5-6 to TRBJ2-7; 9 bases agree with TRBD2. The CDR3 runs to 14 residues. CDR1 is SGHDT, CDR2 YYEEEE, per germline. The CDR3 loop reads CASSSPGLAYGQYF. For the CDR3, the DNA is TGTGCCAGCAGCTCCCCGGGACTAGCCTACGGGCAGTACTTC.

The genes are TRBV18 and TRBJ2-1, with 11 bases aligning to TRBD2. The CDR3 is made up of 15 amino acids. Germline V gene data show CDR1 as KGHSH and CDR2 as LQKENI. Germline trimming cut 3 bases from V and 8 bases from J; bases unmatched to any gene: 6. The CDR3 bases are TGTGCCAGCTCACCGGGACTAGCGGATTTGGATGAGCAGTTCTTC. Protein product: CASSPGLADLDEQFF.

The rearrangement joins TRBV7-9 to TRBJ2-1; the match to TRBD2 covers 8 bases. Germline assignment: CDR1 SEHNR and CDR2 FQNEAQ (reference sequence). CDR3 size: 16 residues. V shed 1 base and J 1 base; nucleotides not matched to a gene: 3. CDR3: CASSLGSGGSYNEQFF. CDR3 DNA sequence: TGTGCCAGCAGCTTAGGAAGCGGGGGTTCCTACAATGAGCAGTTCTTC.

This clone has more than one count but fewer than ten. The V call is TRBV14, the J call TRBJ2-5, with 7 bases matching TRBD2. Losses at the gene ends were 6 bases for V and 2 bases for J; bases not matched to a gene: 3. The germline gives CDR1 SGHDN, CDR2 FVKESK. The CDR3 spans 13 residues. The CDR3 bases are TGTGCCAGCAGACATAGCGGGCAAGAGACCCAGTACTTC. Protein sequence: CASRHSGQETQYF.

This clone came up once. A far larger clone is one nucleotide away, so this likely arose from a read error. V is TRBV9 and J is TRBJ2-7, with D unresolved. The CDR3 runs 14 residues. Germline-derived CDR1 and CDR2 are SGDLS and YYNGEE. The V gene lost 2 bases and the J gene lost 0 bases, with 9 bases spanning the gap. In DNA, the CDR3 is TGTGCCAGCAGCGTTGCCGAGAGCTCCTACGAGCAGTACTTC. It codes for CASSVAESSYEQYF.

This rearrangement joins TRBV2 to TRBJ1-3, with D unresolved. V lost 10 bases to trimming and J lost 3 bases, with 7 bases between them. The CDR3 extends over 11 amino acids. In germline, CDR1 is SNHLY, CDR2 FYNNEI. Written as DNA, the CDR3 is TGTGCCACCATGAATGGAAACACCATATATTTT. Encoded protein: CATMNGNTIYF.

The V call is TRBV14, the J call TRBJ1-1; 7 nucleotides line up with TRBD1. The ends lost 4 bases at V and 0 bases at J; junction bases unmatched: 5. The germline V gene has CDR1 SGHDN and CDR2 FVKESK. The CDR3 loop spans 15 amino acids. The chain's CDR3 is CASSLSRGMNTEAFF. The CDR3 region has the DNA TGTGCCAGCAGCCTCTCCAGGGGGATGAACACTGAAGCTTTCTTT.

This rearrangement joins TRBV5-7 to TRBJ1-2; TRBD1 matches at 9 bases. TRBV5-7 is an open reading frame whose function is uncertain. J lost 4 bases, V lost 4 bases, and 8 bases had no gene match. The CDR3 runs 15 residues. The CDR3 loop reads CASSPIPTGGYGYTF. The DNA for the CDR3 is TGTGCCAGCAGCCCGATCCCGACAGGGGGCTATGGCTACACCTTC.

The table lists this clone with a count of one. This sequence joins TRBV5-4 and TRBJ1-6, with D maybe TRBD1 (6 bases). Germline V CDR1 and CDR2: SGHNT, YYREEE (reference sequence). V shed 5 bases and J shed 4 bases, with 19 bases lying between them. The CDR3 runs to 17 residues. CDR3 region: CASSYRATPSYNSPLHF. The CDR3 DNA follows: TGTGCCAGCAGTTACAGGGCCACCCCCAGTTATAATTCACCCCTCCACTTT.

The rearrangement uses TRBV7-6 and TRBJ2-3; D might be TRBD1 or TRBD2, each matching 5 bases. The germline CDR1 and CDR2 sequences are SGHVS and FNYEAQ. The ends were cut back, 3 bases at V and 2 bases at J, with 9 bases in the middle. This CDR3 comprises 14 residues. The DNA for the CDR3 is TGTGCCAGCAGCTTGGGGGTCAACACAGATACGCAGTATTTT. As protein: CASSLGVNTDTQYF. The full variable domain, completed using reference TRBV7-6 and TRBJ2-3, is GAGVSQSPRYKVTKRGQDVALRCDPISGHVSLYWYRQALGQGPEFLTYFNYEAQQDKSGLPNDRFSAERPEGSISTLTIQRTEQRDSAMYRCASSLGVNTDTQYFGPGTRLTVL.

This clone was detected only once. The CDR3 nucleotides read TGTGCCAGCAGCCAAGGGACTAGCGGCACCTACGAGCAGTACTTC. This sequence encodes CASSQGTSGTYEQYF. This rearrangement joins TRBV6-5 to TRBJ2-7, with 11 nucleotides matching TRBD2. CDR3 length: 15 residues. The ends lost 6 bases at V and 2 bases at J; junction bases unmatched: 6. Germline V lookup: CDR1 MNHEY, CDR2 SVGAGI.

In DNA, the CDR3 is TGTGCCAGCAGCTTAGGGGTTCAGGCGAACACCGGGGAGCTGTTTTTT. This encodes CASSLGVQANTGELFF. This rearrangement joins TRBV11-3 to TRBJ2-2; D not resolved. The germline V and J ends were trimmed by 1 base and 0 bases, with 9 bases remaining between them. Germline-derived CDR1 and CDR2 are SGHNT and YENEEA. CDR3 length equals 16 residues.

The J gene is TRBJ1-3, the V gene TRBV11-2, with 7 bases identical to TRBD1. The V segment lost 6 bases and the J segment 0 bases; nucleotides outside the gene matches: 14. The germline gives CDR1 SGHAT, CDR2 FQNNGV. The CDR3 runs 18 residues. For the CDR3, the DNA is TGTGCCAGCAGTCGACATGGGACAGCTCACTACTCTGGAAACACCATATATTTT. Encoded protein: CASSRHGTAHYSGNTIYF. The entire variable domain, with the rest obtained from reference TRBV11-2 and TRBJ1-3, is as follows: EAGVAQSPRYKIIEKRQSVAFWCNPISGHATLYWYQQILGQGPKLLIQFQNNGVVDDSQLPKDRFSAERLKGVDSTLKIQPAKLEDSAVYLCASSRHGTAHYSGNTIYFGEGSWLTVV.

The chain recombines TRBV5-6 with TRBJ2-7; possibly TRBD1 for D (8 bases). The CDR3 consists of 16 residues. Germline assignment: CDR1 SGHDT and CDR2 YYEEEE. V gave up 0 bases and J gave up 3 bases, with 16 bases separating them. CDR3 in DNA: TGTGCCAGCAGCTTGGCAGGGGGCGGGAGAGGCTACGAGCAGTACTTC. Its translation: CASSLAGGGRGYEQYF.

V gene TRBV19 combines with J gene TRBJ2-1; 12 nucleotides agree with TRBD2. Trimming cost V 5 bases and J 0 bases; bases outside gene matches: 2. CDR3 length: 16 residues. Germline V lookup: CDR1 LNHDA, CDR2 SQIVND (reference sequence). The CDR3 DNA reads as TGTGCCAGTAGTCGGACTAGCGGGGTCTCCTACAATGAGCAGTTCTTC. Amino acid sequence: CASSRTSGVSYNEQFF.

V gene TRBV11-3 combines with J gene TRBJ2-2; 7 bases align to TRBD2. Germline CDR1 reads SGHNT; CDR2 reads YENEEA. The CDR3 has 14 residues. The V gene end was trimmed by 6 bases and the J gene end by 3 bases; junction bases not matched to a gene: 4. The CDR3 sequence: CASSGRAHTGELFF. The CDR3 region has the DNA TGTGCCAGCAGTGGGAGGGCCCACACCGGGGAGCTGTTTTTT.

The CDR3 loop is CASSFHLAGGFEQYF. DNA of the CDR3: TGTGCCAGCAGCTTCCATCTAGCGGGAGGTTTCGAGCAGTACTTC. J is TRBJ2-7 and V is TRBV7-2; TRBD2 matches at 11 bases. J gave up 6 bases and V 3 bases, and 7 bases lay outside the gene matches. Germline lookup yields CDR1 SGHTA and CDR2 FQGNSA. This CDR3 is 15 amino acids long. Supplemented by reference TRBV7-2 and TRBJ2-7, the full variable domain reads GAGVSQSPSNKVTEKGKDVELRCDPISGHTALYWYRQSLGQGLEFLIYFQGNSAPDKSGLPSDRFSAERTGGSVSTLTIQRTQQEDSAVYLCASSFHLAGGFEQYFGPGTRLTVT.

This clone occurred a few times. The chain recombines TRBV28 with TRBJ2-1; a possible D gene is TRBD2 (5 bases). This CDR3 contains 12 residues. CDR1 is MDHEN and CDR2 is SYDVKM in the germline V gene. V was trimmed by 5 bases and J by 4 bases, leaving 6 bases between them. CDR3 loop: CASSEGYNEQFF. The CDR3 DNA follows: TGTGCCAGCAGTGAGGGATACAATGAGCAGTTCTTC.

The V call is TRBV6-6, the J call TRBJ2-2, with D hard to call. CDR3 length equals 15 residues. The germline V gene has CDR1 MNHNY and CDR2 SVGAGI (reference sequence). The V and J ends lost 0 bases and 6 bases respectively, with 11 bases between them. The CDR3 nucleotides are TGTGCCAGCAGTTACTCGATGGGGTACTCCGGGGAGCTGTTTTTT. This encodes CASSYSMGYSGELFF.

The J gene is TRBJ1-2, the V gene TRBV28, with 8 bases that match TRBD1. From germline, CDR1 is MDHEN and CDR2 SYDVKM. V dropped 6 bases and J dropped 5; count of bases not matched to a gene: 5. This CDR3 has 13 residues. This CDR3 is CASRQQGGYGYTF. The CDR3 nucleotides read TGTGCCAGCAGGCAACAGGGGGGGTATGGCTACACCTTC.

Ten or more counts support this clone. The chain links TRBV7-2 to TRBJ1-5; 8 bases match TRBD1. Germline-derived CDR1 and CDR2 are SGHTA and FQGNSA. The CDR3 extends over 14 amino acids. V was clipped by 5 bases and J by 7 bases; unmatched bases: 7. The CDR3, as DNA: TGTGCCAGCAGCCGCGGACAGGGCGAACAGCCCCAGCATTTT. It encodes CASSRGQGEQPQHF.

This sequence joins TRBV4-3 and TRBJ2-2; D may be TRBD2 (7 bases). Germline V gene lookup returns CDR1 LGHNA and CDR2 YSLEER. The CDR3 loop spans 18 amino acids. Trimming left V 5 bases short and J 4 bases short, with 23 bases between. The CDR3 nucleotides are TGCGCCAGCAGCTCTCTTGCAGGCGGGGGCAAGGGCACCGGGGAGCTGTTTTTT. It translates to CASSSLAGGGKGTGELFF.

In DNA form, the CDR3 reads TGTGCCAGCAGCTTAGCGGTAGGGGCCGGGGAGCTGTTTTTT. Translated, it gives CASSLAVGAGELFF. This chain connects TRBV7-9 to TRBJ2-2, with D possibly being TRBD1 (5 bases). V was trimmed by 0 bases and J by 6 bases, leaving 8 bases between them. There are 14 residues in the CDR3. The germline CDR1 and CDR2 sequences are SEHNR and FQNEAQ (reference sequence).

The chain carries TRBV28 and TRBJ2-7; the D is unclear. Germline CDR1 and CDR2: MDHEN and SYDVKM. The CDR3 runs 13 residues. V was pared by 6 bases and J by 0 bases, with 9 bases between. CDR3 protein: CASRTDTSYEQYF. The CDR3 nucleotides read TGTGCCAGCAGAACCGACACCTCCTACGAGCAGTACTTC.

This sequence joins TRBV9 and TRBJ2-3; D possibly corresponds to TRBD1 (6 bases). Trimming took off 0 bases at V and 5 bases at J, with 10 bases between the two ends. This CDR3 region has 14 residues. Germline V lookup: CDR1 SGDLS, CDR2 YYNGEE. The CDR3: CASSVETGRDTQYF. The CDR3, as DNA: TGTGCCAGCAGCGTAGAAACAGGGCGAGATACGCAGTATTTT.

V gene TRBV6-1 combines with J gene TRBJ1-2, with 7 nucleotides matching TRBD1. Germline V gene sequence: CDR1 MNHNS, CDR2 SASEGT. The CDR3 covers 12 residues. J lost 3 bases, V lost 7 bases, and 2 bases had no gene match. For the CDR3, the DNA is TGTGCCAGCACCCAGGGGGACTATGGCTACACCTTC. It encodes CASTQGDYGYTF.

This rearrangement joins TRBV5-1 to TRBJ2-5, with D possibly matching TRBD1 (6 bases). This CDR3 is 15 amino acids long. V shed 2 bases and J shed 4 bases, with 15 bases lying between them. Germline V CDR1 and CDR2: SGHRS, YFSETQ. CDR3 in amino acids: CASSLQGFGLETQYF. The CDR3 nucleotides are TGCGCCAGCAGCTTACAGGGCTTTGGGTTAGAGACCCAGTACTTC. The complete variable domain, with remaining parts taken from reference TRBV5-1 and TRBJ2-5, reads KAGVTQTPRYLIKTRGQQVTLSCSPISGHRSVSWYQQTPGQGLQFLFEYFSETQRNKGNFPGRFSGRQFSNSRSEMNVSTLELGDSALYLCASSLQGFGLETQYFGPGTRLLVL.

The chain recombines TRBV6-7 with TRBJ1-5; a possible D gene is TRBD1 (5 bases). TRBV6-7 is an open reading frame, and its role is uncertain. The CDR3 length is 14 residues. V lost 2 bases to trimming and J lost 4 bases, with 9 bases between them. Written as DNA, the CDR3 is TGTGCCAGCAGTTACGGGACGGAGAATCAGCCCCAGCATTTT. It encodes CASSYGTENQPQHF.

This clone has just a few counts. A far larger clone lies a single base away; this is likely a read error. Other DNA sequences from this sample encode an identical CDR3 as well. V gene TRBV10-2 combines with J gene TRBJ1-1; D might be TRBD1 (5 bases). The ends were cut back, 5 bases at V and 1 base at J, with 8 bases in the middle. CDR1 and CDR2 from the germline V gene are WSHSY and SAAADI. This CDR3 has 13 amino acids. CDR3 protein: CASSPTGNTEAFF. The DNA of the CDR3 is TGCGCCAGCAGTCCCACAGGGAACACTGAAGCTTTCTTT.

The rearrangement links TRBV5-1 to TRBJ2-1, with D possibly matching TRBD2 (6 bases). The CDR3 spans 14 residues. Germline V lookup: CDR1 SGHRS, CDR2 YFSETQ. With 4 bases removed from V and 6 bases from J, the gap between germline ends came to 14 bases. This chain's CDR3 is CASSPGAVSNEQFF. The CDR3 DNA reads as TGCGCCAGCAGCCCGGGAGCTGTCTCCAATGAGCAGTTCTTC. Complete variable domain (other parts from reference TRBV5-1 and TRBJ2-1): KAGVTQTPRYLIKTRGQQVTLSCSPISGHRSVSWYQQTPGQGLQFLFEYFSETQRNKGNFPGRFSGRQFSNSRSEMNVSTLELGDSALYLCASSPGAVSNEQFFGPGTRLTVL.